These 31 T cell receptor beta chains share one sample of origin, sequenced in a study of human T cells and chemical hapten exposure. Time point described: pre-sensitization, week 0. Treatment indicated: therapeutic diphenylcyclopropenone sensitization with weekly scalp DPC. Via MiXCR, TCRdb re-called the RACE reads, giving one row per CDR3 protein. In the table there are roughly 110,000 distinct CDR3 sequences, more than 10% of which are singletons. This sample comprised whole blood, obtained in connection with sensitization to the hapten diphenylcyclopropenone (DPC). These receptors all stem from a woman in her 50s with alopecia areata. Some clones in this sample may be carry-over from other donors' samples.

This clonotype showed up many times. The chain joins TRBV5-1 to TRBJ2-2; D possibly corresponds to TRBD2 (5 bases). This CDR3 spans 16 amino acids. Looked up from germline, CDR1 is SGHRS and CDR2 is YFSETQ. Trimming took off 3 bases at V and 6 bases at J, with 18 bases between the two ends. CDR3 DNA: TGCGCCAGCAGCTCCCAGAAATTACTAGGAGCCGGGGAGCTGTTTTTT. Residues: CASSSQKLLGAGELFF.

There are a few counts of this clonotype. CDR3 amino acids: CATSDLPGSEQFF. Written as DNA, the CDR3 is TGTGCCACCAGTGATTTGCCAGGGTCTGAGCAGTTCTTC. This chain links TRBV24-1 with TRBJ2-1, with a possible D match to TRBD1 (5 bases). Germline-derived CDR1 and CDR2 are KGHDR and SFDVKD. This CDR3 region has 13 residues. V was clipped by 0 bases and J by 9 bases, with 8 bases between them.

This clonotype occurred a few times. V gene TRBV28 combines with J gene TRBJ2-5, with D perhaps assigned TRBD1 or TRBD2 (5 bases each). This CDR3 has 16 amino acids. The V end was cut by 1 base, the J end by 5 bases, with 17 bases between. Germline-derived CDR1 and CDR2 are MDHEN and SYDVKM. CDR3 nucleotides: TGTGCCAGCAGTTTATACCCCGGGACCCCCGAGGAGACCCAGTACTTC. As protein: CASSLYPGTPEETQYF. The full variable domain, in which reference TRBV28 and TRBJ2-5 provide the parts outside the CDR3, is DVKVTQSSRYLVKRTGEKVFLECVQDMDHENMFWYRQDPGLGLRLIYFSYDVKMKEKGDIPEGYSVSREKKERFSLILESASTNQTSMYLCASSLYPGTPEETQYFGPGTRLLVL.

This clonotype was counted between two and nine times. The chain recombines TRBV7-9 with TRBJ2-3; D might be TRBD1 or TRBD2, each matching 5 bases. Germline V lookup: CDR1 SEHNR, CDR2 FQNEAQ (reference sequence). Trimming stripped 5 bases from V and 4 bases from J, with 16 bases between. CDR3 length: 15 amino acids. In DNA form, the CDR3 reads TGTGCCAGCAGCGCCAACCGGCTGGGGGCAGATACGCAGTATTTT. This encodes CASSANRLGADTQYF.

The table lists this clonotype with a few counts. This rearrangement joins TRBV2 to TRBJ2-7; D is possibly TRBD2 (6 bases). The CDR3 loop spans 16 amino acids. CDR1 is SNHLY and CDR2 is FYNNEI in the germline V gene. Trimming cost V 8 bases and J 2 bases, with 22 bases left between them. In DNA form, the CDR3 reads TGTGCCAGCCTCCCCGACCTCGTAGCGGAAACCTACGAGCAGTACTTC. Its translation: CASLPDLVAETYEQYF.

This clonotype was counted ten times or more. The genes are TRBV28 and TRBJ1-2; D not resolved. The CDR3 covers 12 residues. Germline CDR1 is MDHEN and CDR2 is SYDVKM. V gave up 6 bases and J gave up 6 bases, with 11 bases separating them. The CDR3 DNA follows: TGTGCCAGCAGCCACGTACTGGATGGCTACACCTTC. As protein: CASSHVLDGYTF.

Only one count was recorded for this clonotype. A much larger clone lies a single base off, so this may be a read error. The chain combines TRBV7-9 with TRBJ2-7, with 8 bases matching TRBD1. The V and J ends lost 5 bases and 2 bases, in that order; junction bases with no gene match: 8. In germline, CDR1 is SEHNR, CDR2 FQNEAQ (reference sequence). This CDR3 has 15 amino acids. The CDR3 DNA follows: TGTGCCAGCAGCCCAGGGGGCGCGTGTGCCTACGAGCAGTACTTC. Translating gives CASSPGGACAYEQYF.

The chain is built from TRBV28 and TRBJ2-4; 8 nucleotides agree with TRBD1. After removal of 2 bases from V and 7 bases from J, the junction contained 13 bases not matched to a gene. The length of the CDR3 is 17 residues. Germline CDR1 reads MDHEN; CDR2 reads SYDVKM. The CDR3 loop reads CASSLPYRGVAANIQYF. CDR3 DNA sequence: TGTGCCAGCAGTTTACCCTACAGGGGGGTAGCCGCGAACATTCAGTACTTC. The variable domain in full, completed from reference TRBV28 and TRBJ2-4, reads DVKVTQSSRYLVKRTGEKVFLECVQDMDHENMFWYRQDPGLGLRLIYFSYDVKMKEKGDIPEGYSVSREKKERFSLILESASTNQTSMYLCASSLPYRGVAANIQYFGAGTRLSVL.

This clonotype appeared a few times. The CDR3 region is CSARLGAYEQYF. CDR3 DNA sequence: TGCAGTGCTAGATTGGGGGCCTACGAGCAGTACTTC. The chain couples TRBV20-1 to TRBJ2-7; D tentatively reads TRBD1 or TRBD2 (5 bases each). CDR1 DFQATT and CDR2 SNEGSKA come from the germline V gene (reference sequence). The CDR3 consists of 12 residues. The germline V and J ends were trimmed by 2 bases and 2 bases, with 7 bases remaining between them.

As for this clonotype: The junction departs from the called germline gene at one end, perhaps through a read error. This chain's CDR3 is CASSSDQETQYF. The CDR3 DNA is TGTGCTAGCAGCTCCGACCAAGAGACCCAGTACTTC. The chain uses TRBV7-7 and TRBJ2-5; D is uncertain. Germline V CDR1 and CDR2: SSHAT, FNYEAQ (reference sequence). This CDR3 has 12 residues.

This sequence joins TRBV12-3 or TRBV12-4 and TRBJ2-6; D ambiguous. There are 15 residues in the CDR3. V lost 3 bases, J lost 2 bases, and 8 bases lay in between. In DNA, the CDR3 is TGTGCCAGCAGTTTCCACGGACCTGGGGCCAACGTCCTGACTTTC. Protein: CASSFHGPGANVLTF.

This clonotype was seen more than once but under ten times. The rearrangement uses TRBV6-1 and TRBJ2-7, with D unresolved. Trimming pared 5 bases from V and 5 bases from J, leaving 10 bases between. Germline V CDR1 and CDR2: MNHNS, SASEGT. The CDR3 is 12 residues long. The CDR3 protein is CASSPPIHEQYF. The CDR3 DNA reads TGTGCCAGCAGTCCGCCAATCCACGAGCAGTACTTC.

In this sample, this clonotype turned up many times. V gene TRBV6-1 combines with J gene TRBJ1-5, with D unclear. This CDR3 contains 14 residues. V was trimmed by 0 bases and J by 4 bases, leaving 7 bases between them. Germline loops: CDR1 MNHNS, CDR2 SASEGT. CDR3 protein: CASSEAGGNQPQHF. CDR3 coding DNA: TGTGCCAGCAGTGAAGCAGGAGGGAATCAGCCCCAGCATTTT.

This clonotype appeared a few times. The chain links TRBV14 to TRBJ2-5, with D perhaps being TRBD1 or TRBD2 (6 bases each). Per germline, CDR1 SGHDN and CDR2 FVKESK. The CDR3 sequence is 17 residues long. Trimming cost V 0 bases and J 3 bases, with 17 bases left between them. The chain's CDR3 is CASSQEVGGARKETQYF. DNA of the CDR3: TGTGCCAGCAGCCAAGAAGTGGGGGGCGCGAGGAAAGAGACCCAGTACTTC.

This clonotype was seen at least ten times. The chain couples TRBV7-9 to TRBJ1-1; D not certain. V lost 4 bases, J lost 2 bases, and 5 bases lay in between. CDR1 is SEHNR and CDR2 is FQNEAQ in the germline V gene (reference sequence). The CDR3 runs to 12 residues. This CDR3 reads CASSSSNTEAFF. In DNA form, the CDR3 reads TGTGCCAGCAGCTCCTCAAACACTGAAGCTTTCTTT.

The chain has TRBV6-1 and TRBJ2-7; 9 positions agree with TRBD1. From germline, CDR1 is MNHNS and CDR2 SASEGT. The CDR3 contains 13 residues. The V gene end was trimmed by 10 bases and the J gene end by 5 bases; junction bases not matched to a gene: 9. CDR3: CAIRPTGGDEQYF. Here the CDR3 DNA reads TGTGCCATCCGGCCCACAGGGGGCGACGAGCAGTACTTC.

This clonotype was seen a handful of times. This sequence joins TRBV7-6 and TRBJ1-5; a weak D match, TRBD1 (6 bases). The germline gives CDR1 SGHVS, CDR2 FNYEAQ. Trimming removed 0 bases at V and 7 bases at J, with 16 bases between. This CDR3 region has 16 residues. CDR3 sequence reads: CASSLAGARFNQPQHF. The DNA of the CDR3 is TGTGCCAGCAGCTTAGCGGGGGCTAGGTTTAACCAGCCCCAGCATTTT. Full variable domain (missing parts from reference TRBV7-6 and TRBJ1-5): GAGVSQSPRYKVTKRGQDVALRCDPISGHVSLYWYRQALGQGPEFLTYFNYEAQQDKSGLPNDRFSAERPEGSISTLTIQRTEQRDSAMYRCASSLAGARFNQPQHFGDGTRLSIL.

This clonotype was recorded many times. V and J are TRBV7-9 and TRBJ2-6; D is unresolved. Trimming shortened V by 0 bases and J by 1 base, and 25 bases separated the two germline ends. Germline V gene sequence: CDR1 SEHNR, CDR2 FQNEAQ (reference sequence). This CDR3 is 22 amino acids long. CDR3 in DNA: TGTGCCAGCAGCTTAGCGATTCTTTTGGATCCTTTTACCGCGTCTGGGGCCAACGTCCTGACTTTC. It yields the protein CASSLAILLDPFTASGANVLTF. The whole variable domain, filled in from reference TRBV7-9 and TRBJ2-6, reads DTGVSQNPRHKITKRGQNVTFRCDPISEHNRLYWYRQTLGQGPEFLTYFQNEAQLEKSRLLSDRFSAERPKGSFSTLEIQRTEQGDSAMYLCASSLAILLDPFTASGANVLTFGAGSRLTVL.

This clonotype was recorded at least ten times. This chain uses TRBV5-1 with TRBJ1-2, with 9 positions matching TRBD1. V lost 2 bases and J lost 7; bases outside the gene matches: 3. The germline gives CDR1 SGHRS, CDR2 YFSETQ. This CDR3 is 13 amino acids long. The DNA of the CDR3 is TGCGCCAGCAGCTTAGGACAGGGGTTTGGCTACACCTTC. It yields the protein CASSLGQGFGYTF.

The chain employs TRBV5-1 and TRBJ1-1; possible D gene TRBD1, 6 bases. Germline assignment: CDR1 SGHRS and CDR2 YFSETQ. CDR3 size: 14 residues. Trimming took 4 bases from V and 8 from J, leaving 18 bases between them. The CDR3: CASSLLVGGQEAFF. CDR3 sequence (DNA): TGCGCCAGCAGCCTTTTAGTCGGGGGCCAAGAAGCTTTCTTT. The whole variable domain, remainder taken from reference TRBV5-1 and TRBJ1-1, is KAGVTQTPRYLIKTRGQQVTLSCSPISGHRSVSWYQQTPGQGLQFLFEYFSETQRNKGNFPGRFSGRQFSNSRSEMNVSTLELGDSALYLCASSLLVGGQEAFFGQGTRLTVV.

The chain combines TRBV9 with TRBJ1-1; tentatively, D is TRBD1 (5 bases). V lost 3 bases to trimming and J lost 4 bases, with 7 bases between them. Germline V gene data show CDR1 as SGDLS and CDR2 as YYNGEE. The CDR3 consists of 12 residues. The chain's CDR3 is CASSAGLTEAFF. In DNA form, the CDR3 reads TGTGCCAGCAGCGCAGGGCTCACTGAAGCTTTCTTT.

The chain employs TRBV12-3 or TRBV12-4 and TRBJ1-2; perhaps TRBD1 as D (5 bases). This CDR3 has 14 amino acids. Trimming stripped 2 bases from V and 6 bases from J, with 13 bases between. The CDR3 loop reads CASSLLAGMNGYTF. The CDR3 nucleotides are TGTGCCAGCAGTTTATTAGCAGGGATGAATGGCTACACCTTC.

This clonotype was counted a few times. V and J are TRBV7-2 and TRBJ1-5; possible D gene TRBD1, 5 bases. The germline CDR1 and CDR2 sequences are SGHTA and FQGNSA. The CDR3 is 14 residues long. Trimming stripped 6 bases from V and 0 bases from J, with 9 bases between. This CDR3 reads CASSSQGSNQPQHF. CDR3 DNA: TGTGCCAGCAGTTCGCAGGGTAGCAATCAGCCCCAGCATTTT.

This clonotype turned up a few times. The chain combines TRBV15 with TRBJ2-1; D gene uncertain. V was clipped by 2 bases and J by 2 bases, with 10 bases between them. The CDR3 is 15 residues long. Germline-derived CDR1 and CDR2 are LNHNV and YYDKDF (reference sequence). CDR3 amino acids: CATSRSTGPYNEQFF. The CDR3 nucleotides read TGTGCCACCAGCAGATCAACCGGGCCCTACAATGAGCAGTTCTTC.

This clonotype was observed a few times. The V and J genes are TRBV3-1 and TRBJ1-2, with D maybe TRBD1 (5 bases). The CDR3 is 14 amino acids. Trimming removed 1 base at V and 2 bases at J, with 8 bases between. Germline CDR1 is LGHDT and CDR2 is YNNKEL (reference sequence). DNA for the CDR3: TGTGCCAGCAGCCAAGTCGACAGCAACTATGGCTACACCTTC. Its translation is CASSQVDSNYGYTF. Using reference TRBV3-1 and TRBJ1-2 for the parts outside the CDR3, the full variable domain is DTAVSQTPKYLVTQMGNDKSIKCEQNLGHDTMYWYKQDSKKFLKIMFSYNNKELIINETVPNRFSPKSPDKAHLNLHINSLELGDSAVYFCASSQVDSNYGYTFGSGTRLTVV.

The sample holds a few counts of this clonotype. The chain couples TRBV29-1 to TRBJ1-1; 9 positions agree with TRBD1. Germline CDR1 reads SQVTM; CDR2 reads ANQGSEA. V lost 6 bases, J lost 7 bases, and 9 bases stayed unmatched. This CDR3 spans 13 amino acids. The CDR3 DNA reads TGCAGCGTGACTAGGGACAGGGAAGGTGAAGCTTTCTTT. This encodes CSVTRDREGEAFF.

This clonotype was seen ten or more times. The rearrangement uses TRBV28 and TRBJ1-2; weak D call: TRBD1 (5 bases). With 3 bases removed from V and 2 bases from J, the gap between germline ends came to 10 bases. The CDR3 consists of 14 residues. Germline CDR1 and CDR2: MDHEN and SYDVKM. The CDR3: CASSFIGVNYGYTF. CDR3 coding DNA: TGTGCCAGCAGTTTTATAGGGGTGAACTATGGCTACACCTTC.

The gene calls are TRBV4-3 and TRBJ1-6; the D is unclear. Trimming took 0 bases from V and 7 from J, leaving 4 bases between them. From germline, CDR1 is LGHNA and CDR2 YSLEER. The CDR3 covers 13 residues. CDR3: CASSQDENSPLHF. CDR3 in DNA: TGCGCCAGCAGCCAAGACGAGAATTCACCCCTCCACTTT.

V gene TRBV2 combines with J gene TRBJ1-5; D not resolved. The CDR3 has 15 amino acids. CDR1 is SNHLY and CDR2 is FYNNEI in the germline V gene. V was pared by 7 bases and J by 0 bases, with 13 bases between. The DNA of the CDR3 is TGTGCCAGCACTCTCACGGGAGATAGCAATCAGCCCCAGCATTTT. Translated, it gives CASTLTGDSNQPQHF.

The chain has TRBV3-1 and TRBJ2-3; D possibly matches TRBD1 or TRBD2 (6 bases each). From germline, CDR1 is LGHDT and CDR2 YNNKEL (reference sequence). Trimming stripped 0 bases from V and 6 bases from J, with 16 bases between. The CDR3 length is 16 residues. Here the CDR3 reads CASSQDPSGGKDTQYF. The CDR3 bases are TGTGCCAGCAGCCAAGATCCGTCCGGGGGCAAGGATACGCAGTATTTT.

The V call is TRBV7-6, the J call TRBJ2-1; TRBD2 is a possible D gene (5 bases). V was cut by 7 bases and J by 11 bases, with 12 bases left in between. The CDR3 spans 11 residues. Germline CDR1 reads SGHVS; CDR2 reads FNYEAQ. The CDR3 nucleotides are TGTGCCAGCACCCGGGGAGTCCAGCAGTTCTTC. This translates into CASTRGVQQFF.